This T cell receptor beta chain is drawn from a study of Graves' ophthalmopathy and Graves' hyperthyroidism. Study context: Hyperthyroidism qualified as stable when ophthalmopathy did not develop within 18 months of follow-up.

From RNA, the CDR3 regions of TCR beta chains were amplified and sequenced. The library came from an HTBI-primed first-round RT-PCR and a second-round multiplex PCR. MiXCR, run by TCRdb on the multiplex PCR reads, gives a single entry per CDR3 protein. The repertoire holds over a million distinct CDR3 sequences, with about two fifths as singletons. This clonotype has only a few counts. Its target is not known. Study-wide results and limits: Blood also carried most expanded thyroid clonotypes exceeding 0.001 frequency.

The CDR3 extends over 15 amino acids. The V end lost 3 bases, the J end lost 4 bases, and 14 bases lay between the germline ends. Germline CDR1 reads SGDLS; CDR2 reads YYNGEE. The evidence that diagnosis relied on was clinical symptoms, serum thyroxine, TRAb, thyroid ultrasound and orbital computed tomography. The material sequenced was peripheral blood or thyroid tissue (not recorded which). This clonotype was obtained from an adult man with Graves' hyperthyroidism. The rearrangement uses TRBV9 and TRBJ1-5; D is ambiguous. The CDR3 sequence: CASSEDALGNQPQHF. The CDR3 region has the DNA TGTGCCAGCAGCGAGGACGCTCTGGGGAATCAGCCCCAGCATTTT.